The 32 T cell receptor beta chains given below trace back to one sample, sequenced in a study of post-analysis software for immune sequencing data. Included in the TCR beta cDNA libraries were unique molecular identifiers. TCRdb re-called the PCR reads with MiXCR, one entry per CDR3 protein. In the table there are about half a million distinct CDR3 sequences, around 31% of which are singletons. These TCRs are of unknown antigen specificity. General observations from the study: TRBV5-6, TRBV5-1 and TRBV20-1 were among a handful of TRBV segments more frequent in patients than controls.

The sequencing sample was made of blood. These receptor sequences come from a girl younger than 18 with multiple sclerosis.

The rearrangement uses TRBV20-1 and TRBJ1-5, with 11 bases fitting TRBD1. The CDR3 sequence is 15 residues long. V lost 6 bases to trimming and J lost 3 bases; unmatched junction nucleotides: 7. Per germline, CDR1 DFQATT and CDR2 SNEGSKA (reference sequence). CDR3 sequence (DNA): TGCAGTGCCACCGGGACAGGGGGGAACAATCAGCCCCAGCATTTT. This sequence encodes CSATGTGGNNQPQHF.

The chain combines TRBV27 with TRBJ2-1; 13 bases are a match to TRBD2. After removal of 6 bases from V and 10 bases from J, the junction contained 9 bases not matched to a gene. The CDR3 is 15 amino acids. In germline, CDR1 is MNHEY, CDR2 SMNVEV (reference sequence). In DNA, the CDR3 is TGTGCCAGCAGAAGAGTCCCGGGACTAGCGGGGGAGCAGTTCTTC. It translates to CASRRVPGLAGEQFF.

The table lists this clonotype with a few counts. The CDR3 spells CASSDRAEGDTQYF. The CDR3 DNA reads as TGCGCCAGTTCCGACAGGGCCGAGGGGGATACGCAGTATTTT. V gene TRBV5-1 combines with J gene TRBJ2-3; TRBD1 matches at 7 bases. Trimming removed 8 bases from V and 6 bases from J; junction bases left unmatched: 12. Germline CDR1 is SGHRS and CDR2 is YFSETQ. There are 14 residues in the CDR3.

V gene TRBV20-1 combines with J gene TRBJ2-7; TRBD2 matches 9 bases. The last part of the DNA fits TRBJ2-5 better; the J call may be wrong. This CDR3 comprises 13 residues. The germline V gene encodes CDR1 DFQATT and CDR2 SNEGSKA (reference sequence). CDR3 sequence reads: CSARASGEETQYF. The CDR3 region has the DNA TGCAGTGCTAGAGCTAGCGGGGAAGAGACCCAGTACTTC.

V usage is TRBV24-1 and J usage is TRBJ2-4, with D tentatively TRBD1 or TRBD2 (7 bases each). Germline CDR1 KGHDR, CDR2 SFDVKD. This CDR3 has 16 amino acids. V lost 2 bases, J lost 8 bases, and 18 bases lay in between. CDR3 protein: CATSDSRGGGADIQYF. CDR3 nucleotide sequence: TGTGCCACCAGTGATTCCCGGGGAGGGGGCGCGGACATTCAGTACTTC.

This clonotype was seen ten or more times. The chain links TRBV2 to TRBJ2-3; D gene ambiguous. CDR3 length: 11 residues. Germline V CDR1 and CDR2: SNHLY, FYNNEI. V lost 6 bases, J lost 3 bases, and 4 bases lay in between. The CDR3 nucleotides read TGTGCCAGCAGCATTACAGATACGCAGTATTTT. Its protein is CASSITDTQYF.

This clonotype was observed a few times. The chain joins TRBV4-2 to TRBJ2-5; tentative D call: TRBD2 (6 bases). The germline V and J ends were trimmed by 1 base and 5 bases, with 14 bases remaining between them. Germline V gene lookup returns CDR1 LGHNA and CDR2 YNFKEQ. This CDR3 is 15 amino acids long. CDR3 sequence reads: CASSQGVGGGETQYF. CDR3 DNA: TGTGCCAGCAGCCAAGGGGTCGGGGGTGGGGAGACCCAGTACTTC.

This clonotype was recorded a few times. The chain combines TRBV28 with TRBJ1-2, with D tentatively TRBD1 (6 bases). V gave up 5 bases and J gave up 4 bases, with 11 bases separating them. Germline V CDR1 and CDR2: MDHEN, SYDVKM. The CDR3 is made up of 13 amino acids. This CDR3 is CASSGGGFYGYTF. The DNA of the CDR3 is TGTGCCAGCAGTGGGGGGGGCTTCTATGGCTACACCTTC.

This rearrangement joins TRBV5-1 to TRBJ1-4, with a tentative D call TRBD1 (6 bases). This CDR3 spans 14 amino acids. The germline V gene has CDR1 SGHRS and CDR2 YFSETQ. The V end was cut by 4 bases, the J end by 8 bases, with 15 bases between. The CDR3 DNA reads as TGCGCCAGCAGCACATCTACAGGGAACGAAAAACTGTTTTTT. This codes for CASSTSTGNEKLFF.

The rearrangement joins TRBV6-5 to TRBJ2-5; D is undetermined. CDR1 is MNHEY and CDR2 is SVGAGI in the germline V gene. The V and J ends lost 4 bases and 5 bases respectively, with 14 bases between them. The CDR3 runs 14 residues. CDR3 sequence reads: CASSFAGERETQYF. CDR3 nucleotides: TGTGCCAGCAGTTTCGCCGGTGAACGGGAGACCCAGTACTTC.

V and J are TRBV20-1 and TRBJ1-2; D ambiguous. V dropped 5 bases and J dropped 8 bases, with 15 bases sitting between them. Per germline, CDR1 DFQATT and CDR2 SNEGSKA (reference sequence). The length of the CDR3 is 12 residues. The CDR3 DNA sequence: TGCAGTGCTGCCGGCCAGTGGGAGGGCTACACCTTC. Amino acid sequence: CSAAGQWEGYTF.

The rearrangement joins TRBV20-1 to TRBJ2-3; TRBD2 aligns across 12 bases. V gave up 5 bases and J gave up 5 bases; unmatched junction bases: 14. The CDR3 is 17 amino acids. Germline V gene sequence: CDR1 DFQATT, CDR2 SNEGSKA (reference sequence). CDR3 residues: CSAPSPTLAGGRDTQYF. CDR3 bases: TGCAGTGCTCCCTCCCCTACTCTAGCGGGGGGGCGAGATACGCAGTATTTT.

The CDR3 region has the DNA TGTGCCAGCAGCTTATTGAACTGGACAGGGGTGGGTGAGCAGTTCTTC. Its protein product is CASSLLNWTGVGEQFF. This chain uses TRBV7-3 with TRBJ2-1, with TRBD1 matching over 9 bases. Germline CDR1 SGHTA, CDR2 FQGTGA. J was trimmed by 9 bases and V by 2 bases; bases with no gene match: 11. This CDR3 region has 16 residues.

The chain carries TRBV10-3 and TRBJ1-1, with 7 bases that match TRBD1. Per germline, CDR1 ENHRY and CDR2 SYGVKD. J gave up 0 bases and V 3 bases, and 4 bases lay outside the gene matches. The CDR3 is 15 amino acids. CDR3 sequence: CAISDAGGLNTEAFF. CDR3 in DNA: TGTGCCATCAGTGATGCAGGGGGTCTGAACACTGAAGCTTTCTTT.

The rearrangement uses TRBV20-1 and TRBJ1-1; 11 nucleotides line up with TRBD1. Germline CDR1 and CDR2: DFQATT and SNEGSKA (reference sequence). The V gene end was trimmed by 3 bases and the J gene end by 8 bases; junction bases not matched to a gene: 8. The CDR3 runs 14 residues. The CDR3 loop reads CSARVPGTGGEAFF. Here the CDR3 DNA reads TGCAGTGCTAGGGTCCCCGGGACAGGGGGAGAAGCTTTCTTT.

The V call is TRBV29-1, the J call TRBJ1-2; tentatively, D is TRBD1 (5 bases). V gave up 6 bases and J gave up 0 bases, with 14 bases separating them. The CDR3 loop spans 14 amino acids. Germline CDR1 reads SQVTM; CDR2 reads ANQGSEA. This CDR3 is CSVSDSDTNYGYTF. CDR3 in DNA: TGCAGCGTGTCTGACAGCGACACTAACTATGGCTACACCTTC.

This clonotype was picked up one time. The CDR3 DNA is TGTGCCATCAGGGCCACTAGCGGGGATCACGAGCAGTACTTC. It encodes CAIRATSGDHEQYF. The rearrangement links TRBV10-3 to TRBJ2-5; TRBD2 matches at 10 bases. The J call may be incorrect, as the DNA end agrees better with TRBJ2-7. Germline values: CDR1 ENHRY, CDR2 SYGVKD. This CDR3 has 14 amino acids.

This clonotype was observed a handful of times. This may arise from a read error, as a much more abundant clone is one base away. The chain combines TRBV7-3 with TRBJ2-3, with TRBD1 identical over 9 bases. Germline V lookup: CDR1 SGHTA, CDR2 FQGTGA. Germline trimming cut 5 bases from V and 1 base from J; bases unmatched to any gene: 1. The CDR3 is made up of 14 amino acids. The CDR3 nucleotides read TGTGCCAGCAGCCGGACAGGGGGCACAGATACGCAGTATTTT. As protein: CASSRTGGTDTQYF.

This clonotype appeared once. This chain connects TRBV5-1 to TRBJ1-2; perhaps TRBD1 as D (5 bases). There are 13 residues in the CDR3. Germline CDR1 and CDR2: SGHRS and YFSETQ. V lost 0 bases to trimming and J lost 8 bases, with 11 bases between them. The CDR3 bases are TGCGCCAGCAGCTTGGGAGGGGATGGCGGCTACACCTTC. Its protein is CASSLGGDGGYTF. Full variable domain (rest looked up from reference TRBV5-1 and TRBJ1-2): KAGVTQTPRYLIKTRGQQVTLSCSPISGHRSVSWYQQTPGQGLQFLFEYFSETQRNKGNFPGRFSGRQFSNSRSEMNVSTLELGDSALYLCASSLGGDGGYTFGSGTRLTVV.

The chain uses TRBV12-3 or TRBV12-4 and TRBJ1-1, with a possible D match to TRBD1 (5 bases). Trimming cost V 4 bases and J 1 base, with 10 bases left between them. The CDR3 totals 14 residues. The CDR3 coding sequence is TGTGCCAGCAGTTGGGGCTTCGCGAACACTGAAGCTTTCTTT. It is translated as CASSWGFANTEAFF.

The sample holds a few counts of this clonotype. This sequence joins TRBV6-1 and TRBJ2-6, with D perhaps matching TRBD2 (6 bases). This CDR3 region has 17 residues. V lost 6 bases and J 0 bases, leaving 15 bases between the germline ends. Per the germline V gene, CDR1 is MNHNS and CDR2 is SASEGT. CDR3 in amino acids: CASSSRGVRSGANVLTF. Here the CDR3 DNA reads TGTGCCAGCAGCTCCCGCGGGGTCCGCTCTGGGGCCAACGTCCTGACTTTC.

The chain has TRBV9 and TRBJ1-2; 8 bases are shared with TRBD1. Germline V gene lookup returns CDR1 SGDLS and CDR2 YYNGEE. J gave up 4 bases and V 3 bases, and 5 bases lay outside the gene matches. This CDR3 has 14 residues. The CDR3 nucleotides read TGTGCCAGCAGCGCCAGACAGGGGAGCTATGGCTACACCTTC. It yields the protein CASSARQGSYGYTF. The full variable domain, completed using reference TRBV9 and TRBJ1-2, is DSGVTQTPKHLITATGQRVTLRCSPRSGDLSVYWYQQSLDQGLQFLIQYYNGEERAKGNILERFSAQQFPDLHSELNLSSLELGDSALYFCASSARQGSYGYTFGSGTRLTVV.

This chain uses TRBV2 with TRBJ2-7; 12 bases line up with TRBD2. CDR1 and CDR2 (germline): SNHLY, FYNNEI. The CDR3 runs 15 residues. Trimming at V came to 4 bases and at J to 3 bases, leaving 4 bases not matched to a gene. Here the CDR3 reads CASSGLAGDLYEQYF. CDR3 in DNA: TGTGCCAGCAGTGGACTAGCGGGGGACCTCTACGAGCAGTACTTC.

The CDR3 region is CATAPTSPRDEQFF. The CDR3 coding sequence is TGTGCCACTGCCCCTACTAGCCCGAGGGATGAGCAGTTCTTC. This sequence joins TRBV10-3 and TRBJ2-1; perhaps TRBD2 as D (6 bases). Between the trimmed V and J ends, which lost 10 bases and 8 bases, there was a span of 21 bases. The CDR3 length is 14 residues. Germline CDR1 is ENHRY and CDR2 is SYGVKD.

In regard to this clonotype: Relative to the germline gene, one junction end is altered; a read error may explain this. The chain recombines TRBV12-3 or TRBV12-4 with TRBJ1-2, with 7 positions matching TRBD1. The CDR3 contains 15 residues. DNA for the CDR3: TGTGCCAGCAGTTTATCGGCAGGGGGTTACTATGGCTACGCCTTC. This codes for CASSLSAGGYYGYAF.

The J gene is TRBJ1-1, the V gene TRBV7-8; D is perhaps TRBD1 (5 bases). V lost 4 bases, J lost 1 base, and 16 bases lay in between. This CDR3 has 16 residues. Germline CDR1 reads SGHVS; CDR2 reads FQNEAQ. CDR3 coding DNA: TGTGCCAGCAGCTCAAGGGGTTTGGGCCCGAACACTGAAGCTTTCTTT. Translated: CASSSRGLGPNTEAFF.

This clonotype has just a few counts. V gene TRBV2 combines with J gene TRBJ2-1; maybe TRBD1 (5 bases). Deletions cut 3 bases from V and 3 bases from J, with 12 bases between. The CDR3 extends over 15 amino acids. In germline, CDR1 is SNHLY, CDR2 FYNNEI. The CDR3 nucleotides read TGTGCCAGCAGTGAGGGGCGCAGAATCTACAATGAGCAGTTCTTC. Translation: CASSEGRRIYNEQFF.

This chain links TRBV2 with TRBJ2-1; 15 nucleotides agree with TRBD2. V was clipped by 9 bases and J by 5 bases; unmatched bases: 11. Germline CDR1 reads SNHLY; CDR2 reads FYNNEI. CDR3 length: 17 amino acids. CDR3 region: CARGLAGGALLNNEQFF. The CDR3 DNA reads TGTGCCAGAGGACTAGCGGGGGGGGCCCTACTTAACAATGAGCAGTTCTTC.

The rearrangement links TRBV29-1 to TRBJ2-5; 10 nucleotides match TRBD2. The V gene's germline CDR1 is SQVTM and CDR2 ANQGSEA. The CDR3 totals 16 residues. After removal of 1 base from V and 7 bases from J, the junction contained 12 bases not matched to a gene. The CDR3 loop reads CSVEVASGGPKGTQYF. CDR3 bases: TGCAGCGTTGAAGTAGCTAGCGGGGGCCCTAAGGGGACCCAGTACTTC.

The CDR3, as DNA: TGTGCCAGCAGTGGGGACGGACCCATGAACACTGAAGCTTTCTTT. Residues: CASSGDGPMNTEAFF. The chain joins TRBV2 to TRBJ1-1; D possibly corresponds to TRBD1 (5 bases). The V end was cut by 4 bases, the J end by 0 bases, with 12 bases between. This CDR3 comprises 15 residues. CDR1 is SNHLY and CDR2 is FYNNEI in the germline V gene. Complete variable domain (other parts from reference TRBV2 and TRBJ1-1): EPEVTQTPSHQVTQMGQEVILRCVPISNHLYFYWYRQILGQKVEFLVSFYNNEISEKSEIFDDQFSVERPDGSNFTLKIRSTKLEDSAMYFCASSGDGPMNTEAFFGQGTRLTVV.

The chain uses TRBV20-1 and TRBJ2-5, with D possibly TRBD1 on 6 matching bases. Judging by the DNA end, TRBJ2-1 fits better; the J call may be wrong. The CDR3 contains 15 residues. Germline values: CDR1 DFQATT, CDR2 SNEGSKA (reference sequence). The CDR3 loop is CSASSSDRNQETQFF. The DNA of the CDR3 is TGCAGTGCTAGTTCCTCGGACAGAAACCAAGAGACCCAGTTCTTC.

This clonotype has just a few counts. The CDR3 bases are TGTGCCAGCAGCCAAGATAATACCGGGGAGCTGTTTTTT. Protein: CASSQDNTGELFF. The chain uses TRBV3-1 and TRBJ2-2; no clear D. With 0 bases removed from V and 5 bases from J, the gap between germline ends came to 4 bases. CDR1 is LGHDT and CDR2 is YNNKEL in the germline V gene (reference sequence). This CDR3 has 13 residues.